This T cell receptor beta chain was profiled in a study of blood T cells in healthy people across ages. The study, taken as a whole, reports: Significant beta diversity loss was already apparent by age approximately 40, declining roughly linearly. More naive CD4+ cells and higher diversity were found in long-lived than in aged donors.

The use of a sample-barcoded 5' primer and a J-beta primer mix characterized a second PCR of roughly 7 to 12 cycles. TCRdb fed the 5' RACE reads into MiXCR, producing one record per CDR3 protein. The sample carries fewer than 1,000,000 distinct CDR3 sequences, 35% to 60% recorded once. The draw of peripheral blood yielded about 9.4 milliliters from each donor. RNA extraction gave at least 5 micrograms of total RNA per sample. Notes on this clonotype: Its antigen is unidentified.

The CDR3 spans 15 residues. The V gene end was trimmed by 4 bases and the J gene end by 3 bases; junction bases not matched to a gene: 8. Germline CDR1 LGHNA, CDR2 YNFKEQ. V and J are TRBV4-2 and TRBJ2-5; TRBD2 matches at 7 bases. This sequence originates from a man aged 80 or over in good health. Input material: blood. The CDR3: CASSPSAGAKETQYF. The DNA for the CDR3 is TGTGCCAGCAGCCCTTCGGCGGGAGCAAAAGAGACCCAGTACTTC.